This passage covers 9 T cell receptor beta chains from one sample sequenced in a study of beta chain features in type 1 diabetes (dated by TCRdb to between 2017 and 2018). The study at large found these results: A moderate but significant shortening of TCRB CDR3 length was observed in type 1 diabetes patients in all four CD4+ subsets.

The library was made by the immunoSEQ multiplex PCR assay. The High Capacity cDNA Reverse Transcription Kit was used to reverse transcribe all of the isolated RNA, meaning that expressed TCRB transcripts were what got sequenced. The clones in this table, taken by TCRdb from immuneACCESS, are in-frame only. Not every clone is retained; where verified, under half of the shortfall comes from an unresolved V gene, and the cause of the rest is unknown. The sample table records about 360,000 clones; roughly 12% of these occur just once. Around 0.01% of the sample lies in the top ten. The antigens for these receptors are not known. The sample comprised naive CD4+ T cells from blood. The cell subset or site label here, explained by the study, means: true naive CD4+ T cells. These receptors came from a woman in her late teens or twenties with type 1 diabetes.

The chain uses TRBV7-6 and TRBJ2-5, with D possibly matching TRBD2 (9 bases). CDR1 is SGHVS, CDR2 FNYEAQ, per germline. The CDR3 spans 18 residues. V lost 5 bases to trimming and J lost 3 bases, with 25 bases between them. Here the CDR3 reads CASSLDRVGASGKETQYF. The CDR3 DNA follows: TGTGCCAGCAGCCTGGACAGGGTTGGGGCTAGCGGGAAAGAGACCCAGTACTTC.

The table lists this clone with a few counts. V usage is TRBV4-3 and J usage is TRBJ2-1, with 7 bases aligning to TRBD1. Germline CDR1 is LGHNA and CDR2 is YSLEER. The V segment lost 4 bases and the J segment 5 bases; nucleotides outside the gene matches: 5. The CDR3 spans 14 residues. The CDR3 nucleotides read TGCGCCAGCAGCCTCACACAGGGGAACAATGAGCAGTTCTTC. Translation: CASSLTQGNNEQFF.

Written as DNA, the CDR3 is TGTGCCAGCAGCCAAGTCCCGGGAGGGTCCTACGAGCAGTACTTC. Protein sequence: CASSQVPGGSYEQYF. The chain employs TRBV4-2 and TRBJ2-7, with TRBD2 identical over 8 bases. Germline V gives CDR1 LGHNA, CDR2 YNFKEQ. This CDR3 has 15 residues. Trimming at V came to 1 base and at J to 1 base, leaving 3 bases not matched to a gene.

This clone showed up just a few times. The CDR3 region has the DNA TGCGCCAGCAGTCCAGTGTATGTGGAGACCCAGTACTTC. It is translated as CASSPVYVETQYF. The chain recombines TRBV4-1 with TRBJ2-5; D unresolved. V lost 6 bases to trimming and J lost 5 bases, with 13 bases between them. CDR1 and CDR2 (germline): MGHRA, YSYEKL. The CDR3 spans 13 residues.

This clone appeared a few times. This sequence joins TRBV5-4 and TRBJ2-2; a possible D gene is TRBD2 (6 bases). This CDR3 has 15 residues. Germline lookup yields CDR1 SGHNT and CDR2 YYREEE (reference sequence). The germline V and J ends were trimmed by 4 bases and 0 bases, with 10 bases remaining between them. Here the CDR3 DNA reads TGTGCCAGCAGCCGACGGGAGCCGAACACCGGGGAGCTGTTTTTT. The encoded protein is CASSRREPNTGELFF.

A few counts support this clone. In nucleotides, the CDR3 is TGTGCCAGCAGTTTATGGCGGGAGTGGTTCTTC. This sequence encodes CASSLWREWFF. The rearrangement uses TRBV28 and TRBJ2-1, with 7 bases that match TRBD2. CDR3 length: 11 amino acids. V trimming: 0 bases; J trimming: 15 bases; junction bases outside the gene matches: 2. Germline V lookup: CDR1 MDHEN, CDR2 SYDVKM. Full variable domain (remainder filled in from reference TRBV28 and TRBJ2-1): DVKVTQSSRYLVKRTGEKVFLECVQDMDHENMFWYRQDPGLGLRLIYFSYDVKMKEKGDIPEGYSVSREKKERFSLILESASTNQTSMYLCASSLWREWFFGPGTRLTVL.

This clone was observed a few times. Here the CDR3 reads CASSRDRVGYGYTF. The DNA of the CDR3 is TGTGCCAGCAGCCGTGATCGAGTTGGCTATGGCTACACCTTC. The chain recombines TRBV7-8 with TRBJ1-2; the D is unclear. The CDR3 spans 14 residues. Germline values: CDR1 SGHVS, CDR2 FQNEAQ. Deletions cut 5 bases from V and 4 bases from J, with 14 bases between.

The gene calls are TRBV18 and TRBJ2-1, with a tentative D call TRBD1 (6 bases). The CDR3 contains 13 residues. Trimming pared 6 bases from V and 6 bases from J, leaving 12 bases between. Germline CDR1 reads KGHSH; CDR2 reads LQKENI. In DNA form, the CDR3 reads TGTGCCAGCTCTCCAACAGGGCTCAATGAGCAGTTCTTC. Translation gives CASSPTGLNEQFF.

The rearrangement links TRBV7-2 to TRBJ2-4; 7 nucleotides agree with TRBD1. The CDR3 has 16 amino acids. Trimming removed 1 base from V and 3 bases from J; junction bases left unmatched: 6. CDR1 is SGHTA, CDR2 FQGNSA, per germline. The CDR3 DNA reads TGTGCCAGCAGCTTAGTTTCGGGACAGTTCAAAAACATTCAGTACTTC. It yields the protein CASSLVSGQFKNIQYF.